The clone carrying this T cell receptor (beta chain) was found once. RNA extraction was followed by reverse transcription into cDNA, which acted as the sequencing template. The method was immunoSEQ multiplex PCR; TCRdb's version includes in-frame clones alone and lacks a portion of them. The data contain 120,000 or so clones, approximately 53% of them singletons. The data derive from a study of CD8+ T cells in alopecia areata. Study-wide background: Each day, treated patients took oral tofacitinib twice, at 5 to 10 mg per dose. Tofacitinib continued for 6 to 18 months and was then withheld for 6 months.

Alopecia areata patients provided lesional scalp punch biopsies and peripheral blood. This clonotype was obtained from a human donor with alopecia areata. The source was CD4+ T cells sorted from blood, collected at week 0.

CDR3: CASSRQGYGYTF. The CDR3 coding sequence is TGTGCCAGCAGCCGACAGGGCTATGGCTACACCTTC. This chain links TRBV7-9 with TRBJ1-2; TRBD1 aligns across 7 bases. CDR3 length: 12 amino acids. CDR1 SEHNR and CDR2 FQNEAQ come from the germline V gene (reference sequence). With V trimmed by 5 bases and J by 4 bases, 1 base remained unmatched.